This T cell receptor (beta chain) was recovered during a study of blood T cells in healthy people across ages (dated by TCRdb to the mid-2010s). Concerning the study at large: In model experiments, template switching captured roughly one uniquely barcoded TCR beta cDNA molecule for every two T cells. To track age-related changes in TCR beta repertoire diversity, the study relied on deep sequencing normalized with unique cDNA molecular identifiers. Donors were grouped into four age groups: young (average 16 years), middle-aged (39), aged (around 60) and long-lived (approximately 75). To avoid experimental bias, donors of different ages were spread randomly across the sequencing lanes. The study analyzed two additional independent replicas of 1 million unique cDNA reads from the same blood draw for two donors, one aged 18 to 29 and one aged 80 or older.

As concerns this clonotype: The clone's antigen remains unknown. Per-base quality was not reported, and no clone a single base away is much larger than it.

What the authors observed across the whole study: Observed TCR beta diversity per million T cells fell roughly linearly with age, and a significant reduction was already apparent by age around 39. Because the CMV infection status of the donors was unknown, age-related changes in expanded clonotypes may potentially have been confounded. Compared with the aged group, the long-lived group had more naive CD4+ T cells, fewer expanded clones and increased TCR diversity, suggesting age selection. Estimates of total diversity from one million sequenced T cells were regarded as lower bounds and underestimates. Observed TCR beta diversity correlated strongly with the percentage of naive T cells measured by flow cytometry. Conclusive comparison of naive and antigen-experienced compartments was prevented by the profiling of bulk unsorted PBMCs.

The CDR3 contains 13 residues, cysteine and phenylalanine counted. This entry keeps only the CDR3 DNA: 39 bases, framed from base 1. Based on the germline V gene, the CDR1 and CDR2 sequences are SQVTM and ANQGSEA. The junction carries 15 bases between V and J, which are trimmed by 6 bases and 3 bases respectively. The library came from 5' RACE. Sequencing was performed on an Illumina HiSeq 2500. A second roughly 6 to 12 cycle PCR used a sample-barcoded 5' primer and a J-beta primer mix. A unique molecular identifier was introduced onto each TCR beta cDNA molecule by a template-switch 5' adaptor carrying 12 random nucleotides. At least 2.5 million CDR3-containing paired-end reads were obtained from each sample. First-strand cDNA was synthesized from all RNA with the Mint cDNA synthesis kit, primed by a TRBC-specific oligonucleotide. Following uracil-DNA glycosylase treatment, a first 18-cycle PCR with universal primers M1SS and BC2_uni_R was performed on all cDNA. On the study's bioinformatics: Each sample was normalized by randomly selecting 1 million high-quality reads, each carrying a distinct molecular identifier. Reads with shared molecular identifiers were discarded instead of being binned into consensus sequences. MiTCR, set to a Q25 quality threshold and the strictest error-elimination algorithm, was used for CDR3 identification, clonotype clustering and error correction. A nonparametric unseen species model with Euler transformation was used to estimate a lower bound on total TCR beta diversity. TCRdb reran the public reads through fastp at Q25 and MiXCR, keeping productive beta chains. Rows are combined by CDR3 protein, so each entry shows the most common genes and DNA. TCRdb's processing, not the authors' own work, is the source of the V and J calls. The sample table holds 1.5 million to 2 million distinct CDR3 sequences, of which 49% were seen once. In total, the top ten clones hold around 2.1% of the sample.

Systemically healthy Caucasian individuals from Russia, some 40 in total and aged roughly 6 to 100 years, were included as donors. Roughly 11 milliliters of peripheral blood were drawn from each donor into EDTA-treated Vacutainer tubes. Ficoll-Paque density-gradient centrifugation was used to isolate PBMCs, with at least 7 million obtained per sample. Total RNA was extracted from PBMCs with Trizol reagent, with at least 6 micrograms obtained per sample. For every donor, an aliquot of PBMCs went through flow cytometry to measure the percentages of naive CD45RAhigh/CD27high T cells. The TCR was taken from a woman in her 40s in good health. This chain is built from TRBV29-1 and TRBJ2-7; the D gene could be TRBD1 or TRBD2, each one agreeing over 5 bases. The specimen sequenced was blood. The CDR3 protein is CSVRLAGGYEQYF. The bases read TGCAGCGTGCGCCTGGCTGGGGGCTACGAGCAGTACTTC.